This TCR beta chain emerged from a study of CD8+CD57+ T cells in acquired aplastic anemia. Study overall: The DNA of sorted CD4+ and CD8+ cells averaged approximately 3.3 ug.

Sequenced patients had shown CD8+CD57+ cell expansion by flow cytometry. This clonotype was observed a few times. Its specificity is not known. The CDR3 spans 14 residues. CDR1 is SQVTM, CDR2 ANQGSEA, per germline. V shed 6 bases, J shed 0 bases, and the junction held 5 bases outside the gene matches. The template used for profiling TCR beta VDJ and CDR3 was genomic DNA. TCRdb redid the calling of the reads with MiXCR, one entry per CDR3 protein. The sample gives roughly 150,000 distinct CDR3 sequences, roughly 48% of which show up once; roughly 2.8% is in the top ten. Findings and limits, study-wide: It was found that roughly 31 CD8+ CDR3 sequences were shared between patients and controls. Patients versus controls showed no significant CD8+ Simpson's diversity difference.

This chain connects TRBV29-1 to TRBJ1-3; TRBD1 matches 7 bases. This TCR derives from a human donor with aplastic anemia. The sample taken for sequencing was sorted CD4+, CD8+, or CD8+CD57+ T cells (not recorded which) from PBMCs. The chain's CDR3 is CSVGDSNSGNTIYF. In DNA, the CDR3 is TGCAGCGTGGGGGACAGCAACTCTGGAAACACCATATATTTT.